The subject of this entry is one TCR beta chain. The antigen remains undetermined. Time point defined: approximately 11-day in vitro stimulation with candidate neoantigen peptide 7. A few pembrolizumab responders had their TCRs sequenced. Several ELISpot-reactive neoantigen peptides each drove a 10-day in vitro stimulation. An identically run culture lacking peptide was the fold-change baseline. The CDR3 has 11 residues. The germline V gene encodes CDR1 MGHRA and CDR2 YSYEKL. Trimming removed 1 base from V and 10 bases from J, with 5 bases in between. The data derive from a study of PD-1 blockade in mismatch repair-deficient tumors. Using immunoSEQ multiplex PCR, the repertoire was profiled, and TCRdb retains in-frame clones only, with some absent. The table has just under 9,000 clones, about 90% seen once.

The input for sequencing was cells cultured in vitro, taken from a patient treated with pembrolizumab. This chain joins TRBV4-1 and TRBJ2-1; D unclear. The clonotype comes from an adult with mismatch repair-deficient cancer. Here the CDR3 reads CASSQAQEQFF. CDR3 DNA sequence: TGCGCCAGCAGCCAAGCCCAGGAGCAGTTCTTC.